The clone carrying this T cell receptor (beta chain) showed up many times. Its antigen is unknown. One end of the junction fails to match germline, which may point to a read error. These data originate in a study of T-cell reconstitution after alpha-beta-depleted transplantation in children. Study-wide results and limits: Hyperexpanded clones declined; after one year, newly produced T cells mostly supplied diversity.

The germline CDR1 and CDR2 sequences are LNHDA and SQIVND (reference sequence). The CDR3 sequence is 10 residues long. The library targeted TCRbeta and was prepared with unique molecular identifiers. One entry per CDR3 protein results from TCRdb running MiXCR on the PCR reads. This table holds roughly 200,000 distinct CDR3 sequences, about 11% found once. The V call is TRBV19, the J call TRBJ1-4; 7 bases are a match to TRBD1. The TCR was taken from a child younger than two with acute myeloid leukemia, due to receive a stem cell transplant. Sample: PBMCs, taken before TCRalphabeta/CD19-depleted stem cell transplant. DNA for the CDR3: TGTGCCAGTAGTCGACCGGGACAGACTTTT. This gives the protein CASSRPGQTF.